This T cell receptor (beta chain) appears in the sequencing data of a study of shared clonotypes between healthy human individuals. Study details: The plates for each donor numbered three CD4 naive, three CD4 memory, two CD8 naive and one CD8 memory.

The germline V gene encodes CDR1 SGHAT and CDR2 FQNNGV. The CDR3 is 16 amino acids. J gave up 5 bases and V 3 bases, and 11 bases lay outside the gene matches. Assay used: immunoSEQ multiplex PCR; TCRdb lists only in-frame clones, some missing. The data hold more than 900,000 clones, with 75% to 80% observed a single time. The origin of this receptor is a man younger than 30 in good health. Some clones in this sample may be carry-over from other donors' samples. This chain joins TRBV11-2 and TRBJ2-5, with 8 nucleotides matching TRBD1. Sequencing used memory CD4+ T cells from PBMCs. Subset reported: CD45RA-negative fraction. For the CDR3, the DNA is TGTGCCAGCAGCTTCCGGACAGGGCAGGGTCAGGAGACCCAGTACTTC. It is translated as CASSFRTGQGQETQYF.